Shown below are 32 T cell receptor beta chains from a single sample sequenced in a study of human T cells and chemical hapten exposure. TCRdb re-called the RACE reads through MiXCR, storing one row per CDR3 protein. The table records approximately 350,000 distinct CDR3 sequences, roughly 6% of them present only once. The sample's time point: patch test 2, 6 weeks after DPC sensitization. Sample treatment: therapeutic diphenylcyclopropenone sensitization with weekly scalp DPC. Here the sequenced sample was whole blood, taken in connection with sensitization to the hapten diphenylcyclopropenone (DPC). Receptors were obtained from a woman younger than 35 with alopecia areata. Some clones in this sample may be carry-over from other donors' samples.

This clonotype was seen more than once but under ten times. The gene calls are TRBV6-5 and TRBJ2-7; D may be TRBD1 (6 bases). V gave up 0 bases and J gave up 2 bases, with 14 bases separating them. The CDR3 loop spans 16 amino acids. The germline gives CDR1 MNHEY, CDR2 SVGAGI. The DNA of the CDR3 is TGTGCCAGCAGTTACTCGACCAGGGGCAGTCCCTACGAGCAGTACTTC. Amino acids: CASSYSTRGSPYEQYF.

In its sample, this clonotype was seen many times. The chain couples TRBV7-3 to TRBJ2-3, with TRBD2 as a possible D gene (6 bases). The germline V gene has CDR1 SGHTA and CDR2 FQGTGA. The CDR3 loop spans 14 amino acids. The germline V and J ends were trimmed by 5 bases and 2 bases, with 11 bases remaining between them. CDR3 in DNA: TGTGCCAGCAGCGTTGAGCGGGCCACAGATACGCAGTATTTT. Its translation: CASSVERATDTQYF.

This clonotype was picked up many times. J is TRBJ1-6 and V is TRBV6-2 or TRBV6-3, with D perhaps matching TRBD1 (6 bases). The CDR3 length is 14 residues. The V gene lost 2 bases and the J gene lost 13 bases, with 15 bases spanning the gap. Looked up from germline, CDR1 is MNHEY and CDR2 is SVGEGT. CDR3 region: CASSYTGQTIPLHF. The CDR3 nucleotides are TGTGCCAGCAGTTACACAGGACAGACCATCCCCCTCCACTTT.

This clonotype was counted a few times. This chain joins TRBV29-1 and TRBJ1-1, with 7 positions matching TRBD1. The CDR3 spans 12 residues. The junction had 6 bases not matched to a gene; V was cut back by 8 bases and J by 3 bases. CDR1 SQVTM and CDR2 ANQGSEA come from the germline V gene. The CDR3 nucleotides are TGCAGCTCAAAGAGGGGGCACACTGAAGCTTTCTTT. Amino acids: CSSKRGHTEAFF.

This clonotype was observed a handful of times. The CDR3 DNA sequence: TGTGCCAGCAGCGATACTGGCACCGGGGAGCTGTTTTTT. Residues: CASSDTGTGELFF. The chain has TRBV3-1 and TRBJ2-2; D not certain. Trimming shortened V by 5 bases and J by 4 bases, and 8 bases separated the two germline ends. The CDR3 has 13 residues. Germline V CDR1 and CDR2: LGHDT, YNNKEL (reference sequence).

This clonotype has only a few counts. The rearrangement uses TRBV20-1 and TRBJ2-1, with D perhaps given as TRBD1 or TRBD2 (5 bases each). Deletions cut 3 bases from V and 2 bases from J, with 17 bases between. CDR1 DFQATT and CDR2 SNEGSKA come from the germline V gene (reference sequence). The CDR3 covers 16 residues. The CDR3 nucleotides are TGCAGTGCTAGCTTACTTGGGGACCGAGCCTACAATGAGCAGTTCTTC. Residues: CSASLLGDRAYNEQFF.

The table lists this clonotype with many counts. J is TRBJ2-3 and V is TRBV7-2; TRBD2 might be the D (6 bases). Trimming shortened V by 5 bases and J by 6 bases, and 12 bases separated the two germline ends. The CDR3 sequence is 13 residues long. Per germline, CDR1 SGHTA and CDR2 FQGNSA. The CDR3 is CASSLRLVDTQYF. The CDR3 nucleotides are TGTGCCAGCAGCCTAAGACTAGTGGATACGCAGTATTTT. Supplemented by reference TRBV7-2 and TRBJ2-3, the full variable domain reads GAGVSQSPSNKVTEKGKDVELRCDPISGHTALYWYRQSLGQGLEFLIYFQGNSAPDKSGLPSDRFSAERTGGSVSTLTIQRTQQEDSAVYLCASSLRLVDTQYFGPGTRLTVL.

The chain has TRBV5-4 and TRBJ1-1, with D perhaps matching TRBD1 (5 bases). V was trimmed by 3 bases and J by 1 base, leaving 13 bases between them. Germline values: CDR1 SGHNT, CDR2 YYREEE (reference sequence). There are 15 residues in the CDR3. The CDR3 bases are TGTGCCAGCAGCTCCCCGGGACGGGCGAACACTGAAGCTTTCTTT. It is translated as CASSSPGRANTEAFF.

The rearrangement joins TRBV7-2 to TRBJ2-3, with D hard to call. This CDR3 has 14 amino acids. The germline V gene has CDR1 SGHTA and CDR2 FQGNSA. Trimming took off 6 bases at V and 2 bases at J, with 12 bases between the two ends. DNA of the CDR3: TGTGCCAGCAGGCCTGATGGAAACACAGATACGCAGTATTTT. Translating it yields CASRPDGNTDTQYF.

This clonotype has a count of ten or more. V and J are TRBV6-5 and TRBJ1-2; D gene ambiguous. CDR3 size: 14 residues. CDR1 and CDR2 from the germline V gene are MNHEY and SVGAGI. V was shortened by 5 bases and J by 2 bases, with 12 bases between the two germline ends. This CDR3 is CASSPGTRNYGYTF. CDR3 nucleotides: TGTGCCAGCAGTCCAGGCACTCGAAACTATGGCTACACCTTC.

The genes are TRBV28 and TRBJ2-6; D is possibly TRBD2 (5 bases). The V end was cut by 10 bases, the J end by 0 bases, with 19 bases between. This CDR3 is built from 17 residues. Per germline, CDR1 MDHEN and CDR2 SYDVKM. CDR3: CATFQLGSSSGANVLTF. In DNA, the CDR3 is TGTGCCACTTTTCAACTGGGGAGTAGCTCTGGGGCCAACGTCCTGACTTTC.

This clonotype was recorded many times. CDR3 sequence (DNA): TGTGCCAGCAGCATTCGAGAGACAGACTATGGCTACACCTTC. Amino acid sequence: CASSIRETDYGYTF. This sequence joins TRBV7-8 and TRBJ1-2, with D possibly matching TRBD1 (5 bases). V lost 5 bases and J 3 bases, leaving 13 bases between the germline ends. Germline CDR1 and CDR2: SGHVS and FQNEAQ. This CDR3 is 14 amino acids long. Supplemented by reference TRBV7-8 and TRBJ1-2, the full variable domain reads GAGVSQSPRYKVAKRGQDVALRCDPISGHVSLFWYQQALGQGPEFLTYFQNEAQLDKSGLPSDRFFAERPEGSVSTLKIQRTQQEDSAVYLCASSIRETDYGYTFGSGTRLTVV.

This clonotype was detected only a few times. The rearrangement joins TRBV10-3 to TRBJ2-5, with a weak D call TRBD1 (6 bases). The CDR3 covers 12 residues. Trimming stripped 3 bases from V and 5 bases from J, with 7 bases between. Germline lookup yields CDR1 ENHRY and CDR2 SYGVKD. Here the CDR3 reads CAISDRGETQYF. In DNA form, the CDR3 reads TGTGCCATCAGTGACAGGGGTGAGACCCAGTACTTC.

This clonotype was seen a few times. This sequence joins TRBV7-9 and TRBJ2-3, with TRBD1 identical over 9 bases. Trimming took 4 bases from V and 1 from J; bases not matched to a gene: 6. This CDR3 is built from 16 residues. CDR1 SEHNR and CDR2 FQNEAQ come from the germline V gene (reference sequence). This chain's CDR3 is CASSSGTGPRTDTQYF. CDR3 bases: TGTGCCAGCAGCTCCGGGACAGGGCCCCGCACAGATACGCAGTATTTT.

The table lists this clonotype with a few counts. The genes are TRBV27 and TRBJ1-2, with no clear D. V lost 2 bases, J lost 7 bases, and 11 bases lay in between. The CDR3 extends over 13 amino acids. CDR1 and CDR2 (germline): MNHEY, SMNVEV (reference sequence). Here the CDR3 DNA reads TGTGCCAGCAGTTTAGCAGTGTCTCGTGGCTACACCTTC. The encoded protein is CASSLAVSRGYTF.

This chain uses TRBV18 with TRBJ1-2; D is perhaps TRBD1 (6 bases). The CDR3 length is 16 residues. Germline assignment: CDR1 KGHSH and CDR2 LQKENI. Trimming removed 3 bases from V and 2 bases from J, with 16 bases in between. The CDR3 DNA is TGTGCCAGCTCACCGCAACCCGGACAGCTAAACTATGGCTACACCTTC. It is translated as CASSPQPGQLNYGYTF.

The chain is built from TRBV6-2 or TRBV6-3 and TRBJ2-4; D may be TRBD1 (7 bases). Trimming took off 6 bases at V and 9 bases at J, with 18 bases between the two ends. The CDR3 sequence is 14 residues long. Per germline, CDR1 MNHEY and CDR2 SVGEGT. The CDR3 is CASSLDRAAGIQYF. The CDR3 DNA reads as TGTGCCAGCAGCCTCGACAGGGCAGCGGGCATTCAGTACTTC.

The sample holds a few counts of this clonotype. This chain links TRBV2 with TRBJ1-3; D is unclear. V was trimmed by 7 bases and J by 0 bases, leaving 7 bases between them. Germline-derived CDR1 and CDR2 are SNHLY and FYNNEI. There are 13 residues in the CDR3. The CDR3: CASKSDSGNTIYF. CDR3 sequence (DNA): TGTGCCAGCAAATCCGACTCTGGAAACACCATATATTTT.

A few counts support this clonotype. The genes are TRBV28 and TRBJ1-3; D is unresolved. This CDR3 has 14 residues. V lost 3 bases and J 0 bases, leaving 6 bases between the germline ends. In germline, CDR1 is MDHEN, CDR2 SYDVKM. The chain's CDR3 is CASSFVSSGNTIYF. The CDR3 DNA reads TGTGCCAGCAGTTTTGTCTCCTCTGGAAACACCATATATTTT.

This clonotype was seen repeatedly, ten times or more. The CDR3 sequence: CASSLVGGRAGTEAFF. CDR3 coding DNA: TGTGCCAGCAGCTTGGTCGGAGGAAGAGCTGGCACTGAAGCTTTCTTT. V gene TRBV5-5 combines with J gene TRBJ1-1; D gene uncertain. The ends were cut back, 0 bases at V and 4 bases at J, with 16 bases in the middle. CDR1 SGHKS and CDR2 YYEKEE come from the germline V gene (reference sequence). CDR3 length: 16 amino acids. The entire variable domain, with the rest obtained from reference TRBV5-5 and TRBJ1-1, is as follows: DAGVTQSPTHLIKTRGQQVTLRCSPISGHKSVSWYQQVLGQGPQFIFQYYEKEERGRGNFPDRFSARQFPNYSSELNVNALLLGDSALYLCASSLVGGRAGTEAFFGQGTRLTVV.

V is TRBV5-1 and J is TRBJ1-1, with TRBD1 identical over 7 bases. V lost 4 bases, J lost 6 bases, and 12 bases stayed unmatched. The germline CDR1 and CDR2 sequences are SGHRS and YFSETQ. The CDR3 has 15 residues. The CDR3 bases are TGCGCCAGCAGCCCTGACCCAGGGGGTTCGCCTGAAGCTTTCTTT. Amino acid sequence: CASSPDPGGSPEAFF.

The chain recombines TRBV5-1 with TRBJ2-1; D is ambiguous. The CDR3 loop spans 17 amino acids. CDR1 is SGHRS and CDR2 is YFSETQ in the germline V gene. V was cut by 1 base and J by 0 bases, with 14 bases left in between. In DNA form, the CDR3 reads TGCGCCAGCAGCTTGTCGGGCAGACCGAGCTCCTACAATGAGCAGTTCTTC. Translated, it gives CASSLSGRPSSYNEQFF.

This clonotype was picked up a small number of times. The chain employs TRBV2 and TRBJ2-3; 7 nucleotides agree with TRBD2. The germline gives CDR1 SNHLY, CDR2 FYNNEI. The length of the CDR3 is 14 residues. Unmatched junction bases numbered 9, after V lost 7 bases and J lost 5 bases. CDR3 DNA sequence: TGTGCCAGCACCATTGAGCGGGGCCGAGATACGCAGTATTTT. Amino acid sequence: CASTIERGRDTQYF. Supplemented by reference TRBV2 and TRBJ2-3, the full variable domain reads EPEVTQTPSHQVTQMGQEVILRCVPISNHLYFYWYRQILGQKVEFLVSFYNNEISEKSEIFDDQFSVERPDGSNFTLKIRSTKLEDSAMYFCASTIERGRDTQYFGPGTRLTVL.

The sample holds many counts of this clonotype. V usage is TRBV5-4 and J usage is TRBJ2-7; D is perhaps TRBD1 (5 bases). The CDR3 has 14 amino acids. Trimming took off 0 bases at V and 1 base at J, with 8 bases between the two ends. Germline assignment: CDR1 SGHNT and CDR2 YYREEE (reference sequence). The CDR3 loop is CASSLASGSYEQYF. CDR3 nucleotides: TGTGCCAGCAGCTTGGCGTCAGGGTCCTACGAGCAGTACTTC.

The sample holds many counts of this clonotype. The chain links TRBV9 to TRBJ1-6, with TRBD1 identical over 7 bases. V lost 0 bases, J lost 6 bases, and 27 bases stayed unmatched. CDR3 size: 23 residues. Germline V CDR1 and CDR2: SGDLS, YYNGEE. CDR3 in DNA: TGTGCCAGCAGCGTAGGATCCGCCGAAAAAGGGGGCGCGAGGCTGGTCCCTAATTCACCCCTCCACTTT. Protein sequence: CASSVGSAEKGGARLVPNSPLHF.

This clonotype appeared many times. The chain carries TRBV6-4 and TRBJ2-1; TRBD2 matches at 7 bases. The CDR3 consists of 15 residues. The germline V gene has CDR1 MRHNA and CDR2 SNTAGT. With V trimmed by 4 bases and J by 2 bases, 5 bases remained unmatched. The CDR3 region is CASSARAGTYNEQFF. CDR3 DNA sequence: TGTGCCAGCAGTGCACGAGCGGGGACCTACAATGAGCAGTTCTTC.

This clonotype was picked up a small number of times. In nucleotides, the CDR3 is TGTGCCACCAGCAGAGATATCAGCCAAGAGACCCAGTACTTC. Translated, it gives CATSRDISQETQYF. The chain couples TRBV15 to TRBJ2-5, with D hard to call. The ends were cut back, 0 bases at V and 1 base at J, with 6 bases in the middle. Germline CDR1 LNHNV, CDR2 YYDKDF (reference sequence). The CDR3 spans 14 residues.

This clonotype was seen only a few times. The rearrangement links TRBV11-2 to TRBJ2-5; tentatively, D is TRBD1 or TRBD2 (5 bases each). The germline gives CDR1 SGHAT, CDR2 FQNNGV. The CDR3 totals 15 residues. V was cut by 6 bases and J by 3 bases, with 17 bases left in between. The CDR3 sequence is CASSSSPRGEETQYF. For the CDR3, the DNA is TGTGCCAGCAGTTCGTCCCCCAGAGGGGAAGAGACCCAGTACTTC.

This clonotype was observed at least ten times. The gene calls are TRBV7-9 and TRBJ1-2; tentatively, D is TRBD1 (6 bases). The CDR3 is 15 residues long. CDR1 is SEHNR and CDR2 is FQNEAQ in the germline V gene (reference sequence). The ends were cut back, 1 base at V and 4 bases at J, with 13 bases in the middle. The CDR3 is CASSLGDIGGYGYTF. The CDR3, as DNA: TGTGCCAGCAGCTTAGGGGACATCGGGGGCTATGGCTACACCTTC.

Ten or more counts support this clonotype. J is TRBJ1-5 and V is TRBV4-3; tentative D call: TRBD1 (5 bases). The length of the CDR3 is 17 residues. The V end was cut by 0 bases, the J end by 1 base, with 13 bases between. Germline V gives CDR1 LGHNA, CDR2 YSLEER. The CDR3 reads CASSQDISGKSNQPQHF. The CDR3 coding sequence is TGCGCCAGCAGCCAAGATATCTCAGGGAAAAGCAATCAGCCCCAGCATTTT.

This clonotype occurred a few times. V is TRBV29-1 and J is TRBJ2-3; possibly TRBD2 for D (6 bases). V lost 4 bases to trimming and J lost 2 bases, with 13 bases between them. Germline V gene sequence: CDR1 SQVTM, CDR2 ANQGSEA. There are 14 residues in the CDR3. CDR3 bases: TGCAGCGTTGGAGGCGGGGCCATCACAGATACGCAGTATTTT. Amino acids: CSVGGGAITDTQYF.

This clonotype was seen a few times. The rearrangement links TRBV11-2 to TRBJ1-1; D ambiguous. Trimming removed 5 bases from V and 4 bases from J, with 11 bases in between. Germline values: CDR1 SGHAT, CDR2 FQNNGV. The CDR3 is 13 amino acids. CDR3: CASSVRVSTEAFF. The CDR3 region has the DNA TGTGCCAGCAGCGTTAGGGTTAGCACTGAAGCTTTCTTT.